This T cell receptor (beta chain) is drawn from a study of blood T cell repertoires in COVID-19. The overall study: The cDNA or gDNA used as material had been derived from T cells, B-cell-depleted T cells, or PBMCs.

Germline V gene lookup returns CDR1 SGHAT and CDR2 FQNNGV. Between the trimmed V and J ends, which lost 1 base and 4 bases, there was a span of 12 bases. The CDR3 is 15 amino acids. The assay was immunoSEQ multiplex PCR, and TCRdb's table has in-frame clones only and misses some. The sample consists of under 300,000 clones, approximately 78% of them appearing once. Source material: peripheral blood. The clonotype was recovered from a woman aged 18-30 years with acute or convalescent COVID-19. J is TRBJ2-3 and V is TRBV11-2, with a possible D match to TRBD1 (5 bases). The CDR3 reads CASSLGAGFSDTQYF. Here the CDR3 DNA reads TGTGCCAGCAGCTTAGGGGCAGGGTTCTCAGATACGCAGTATTTT.